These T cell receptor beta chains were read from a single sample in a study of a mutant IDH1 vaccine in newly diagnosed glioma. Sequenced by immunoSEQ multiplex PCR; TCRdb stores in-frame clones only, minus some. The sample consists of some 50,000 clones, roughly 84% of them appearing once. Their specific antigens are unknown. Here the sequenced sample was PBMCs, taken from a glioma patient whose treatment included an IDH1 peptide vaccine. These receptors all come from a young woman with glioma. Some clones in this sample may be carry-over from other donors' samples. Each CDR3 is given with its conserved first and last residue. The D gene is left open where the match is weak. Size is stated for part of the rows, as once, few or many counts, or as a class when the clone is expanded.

TGTGCCAGCAGCCCGGGGAGGGGAAGTGCCAAAAACATTCAGTACTTC,CASSPGRGSAKNIQYF,NA,TRBV6-6,TRBJ2-4,TRBD2
TGTGCCAGTAGTATACTGGGACAGGGGGGCTCCTACGAGCAGTACTTC,CASSILGQGGSYEQYF,NA,TRBV19,TRBJ2-7,TRBD1
TGCGCCAGCAGCCAAGAAACTAGCGGGAGTCACGGGGATGAGCAGTTCTTC,CASSQETSGSHGDEQFF,NA,TRBV4-1,TRBJ2-1,TRBD2
TGTGCCAGCAGTCCCACAGGGACCGTTAGCTACGAGCAGTACTTC,CASSPTGTVSYEQYF,NA,TRBV7-2,TRBJ2-7,NA
TGTGCCAGCAGCGTGGGACCCGATGAAAAACTGTTTTTT,CASSVGPDEKLFF,NA,TRBV5-4,TRBJ1-4,NA
TGTGCCAGCAGTTATCCCCGGGGTGGGGGCGGGAAGACCCAGTACTTC,CASSYPRGGGGKTQYF,NA,TRBV6-6,TRBJ2-5,NA
TGTGCCAGCAGCTTCACACCGACGAACACCGGGGAGCTGTTTTTT,CASSFTPTNTGELFF,NA,TRBV5-6,TRBJ2-2,NA
TGTGCCAGCTCACCAATTCGGACAGGGACCTTGAACACTGAAGCTTTCTTT,CASSPIRTGTLNTEAFF,once,TRBV18,TRBJ1-1,TRBD1
TGTGCCAGCAGTGAGAATAGGGGGCCCTACGAGCAGTACTTC,CASSENRGPYEQYF,NA,TRBV6-1,TRBJ2-7,TRBD1
TGTGCCAGCAGCTCCTCCTTACTTTACGAGCAGTACTTC,CASSSSLLYEQYF,once,TRBV7-2,TRBJ2-7,NA
TGTGCCAGCAGTCCTGGACTAGCTGGCTACGAGCAGTACTTC,CASSPGLAGYEQYF,NA,TRBV28,TRBJ2-7,TRBD2
TGTGCCTGCGTACAGGGCCAAGAGACCCAGTACTTC,CACVQGQETQYF,NA,TRBV30,TRBJ2-5,NA
TGTGCCAGCAGCTTTACTGCAGTCTACAATGAGCAGTTCTTC,CASSFTAVYNEQFF,NA,TRBV5-6,TRBJ2-1,NA
TGTGCCATCGGGGGAGGGGGCACTGAAGCTTTCTTT,CAIGGGGTEAFF,NA,TRBV10-3,TRBJ1-1,NA
TGTGCCATCAGTGAGGGGGTTACGCAGTATTTT,CAISEGVTQYF,NA,TRBV10-3,TRBJ2-3,NA
TGCGCCAGCAGCCCGCGACAGCGAAGTCCCTCTCGAGGCTACACCTTC,CASSPRQRSPSRGYTF,NA,TRBV5-1,TRBJ1-2,NA
TGTGCCAGCAGCTTAAATGAGCAGTTCTTC,CASSLNEQFF,NA,TRBV11-2,TRBJ2-1,NA
TGCGCCAGCAGCCAGACCTTAGGCAGGGGGTTTGTTCAGCCCCAGCATTTT,CASSQTLGRGFVQPQHF,NA,TRBV4-1,TRBJ1-5,TRBD1
TGTGCCAGCAGCCGTCCCAGGGAGGAGTACACTGAAGCTTTCTTT,CASSRPREEYTEAFF,NA,TRBV4-2,TRBJ1-1,NA
TGTGCCAGCAGTGAGCCAGGACTTAACACAGATACGCAGTATTTT,CASSEPGLNTDTQYF,once,TRBV6-1,TRBJ2-3,NA
TGTGCCAGCAGGGGGAACACTGAAGCTTTCTTT,CASRGNTEAFF,NA,TRBV2,TRBJ1-1,NA
TGTGCCAGCAGCCAACAGGGTGACTATGGCTACACCTTC,CASSQQGDYGYTF,NA,TRBV9,TRBJ1-2,NA
TGTGCCAGCAGCGATTCCGGGACTAGCGGGACCGCGGCCGGGGAGCTGTTTTTT,CASSDSGTSGTAAGELFF,NA,TRBV9,TRBJ2-2,TRBD2
TGTGCCAGCAGCCCCGGGACAAAACCTAATGAAAAACTGTTTTTT,CASSPGTKPNEKLFF,NA,TRBV11-2,TRBJ1-4,NA
TGCGCCAGCAGTGAGTCCACTGACTACGAGCAGTACTTC,CASSESTDYEQYF,once,TRBV10-1,TRBJ2-7,NA
TGCGCCAGCAGTTTGGCGGGGGATCAGCCCCAGCATTTT,CASSLAGDQPQHF,NA,TRBV10-2,TRBJ1-5,NA
TGTGCCAGCAGGGGCAGGCGCCTGAACACTGAAGCTTTCTTT,CASRGRRLNTEAFF,few,TRBV2,TRBJ1-1,NA
TGTGCCAGCAGCTACAACGGGAACACTGAAGCTTTCTTT,CASSYNGNTEAFF,NA,TRBV27,TRBJ1-1,NA
TGTGCCAGCAGGGGAGGGACAGGGGCTGGAAACACCATATATTTT,CASRGGTGAGNTIYF,NA,TRBV2,TRBJ1-3,TRBD1
TGTGCCAGTAGTATCAGAGGGGGGGGGAGCAATCAGCCCCAGCATTTT,CASSIRGGGSNQPQHF,NA,TRBV19,TRBJ1-5,NA
TGCGCCAGCAGCTTGAATGCAGGAAATTTGGATGGCTACACCTTC,CASSLNAGNLDGYTF,NA,TRBV5-1,TRBJ1-2,NA
TGTGCCAGCAGGCTTAACACCGGGGAGCTGTTTTTT,CASRLNTGELFF,NA,TRBV7-2,TRBJ2-2,NA
TGCAGCGTTCCAGGGGTAGGGTATGGCTACACCTTC,CSVPGVGYGYTF,NA,TRBV29-1,TRBJ1-2,NA
TGTGCCAGCAGCTTAGAGTCTAGCGGGGACAATGAGCAGTTCTTC,CASSLESSGDNEQFF,NA,TRBV7-9,TRBJ2-1,TRBD2
TGTGCCAGCAGCCTAGGGGGGGCGGGCACTGAAGCTTTCTTT,CASSLGGAGTEAFF,NA,TRBV9,TRBJ1-1,NA
TGTGCCAGCAGTCCCCCGGGACAGGGAGTGAACGAGCAGTACTTC,CASSPPGQGVNEQYF,NA,TRBV2,TRBJ2-7,TRBD1
TGTGCCACCGCCGAACAGGGGGAACTCAATCAGCCCCAGCATTTT,CATAEQGELNQPQHF,NA,TRBV6-1,TRBJ1-5,TRBD1
TGTGCCAGTACTCCTGAGGGGAGGAATCAGCCCCAGCATTTT,CASTPEGRNQPQHF,NA,TRBV19,TRBJ1-5,NA
TGTGCCAGGAGAGGTGGACCTGGGGCCAACGTCCTGACTTTC,CARRGGPGANVLTF,NA,TRBV27,TRBJ2-6,NA
TGTGCCAGTAGTAGCCAGGATCGGGGAAACTATGGCTACACCTTC,CASSSQDRGNYGYTF,medium-sized,TRBV19,TRBJ1-2,NA